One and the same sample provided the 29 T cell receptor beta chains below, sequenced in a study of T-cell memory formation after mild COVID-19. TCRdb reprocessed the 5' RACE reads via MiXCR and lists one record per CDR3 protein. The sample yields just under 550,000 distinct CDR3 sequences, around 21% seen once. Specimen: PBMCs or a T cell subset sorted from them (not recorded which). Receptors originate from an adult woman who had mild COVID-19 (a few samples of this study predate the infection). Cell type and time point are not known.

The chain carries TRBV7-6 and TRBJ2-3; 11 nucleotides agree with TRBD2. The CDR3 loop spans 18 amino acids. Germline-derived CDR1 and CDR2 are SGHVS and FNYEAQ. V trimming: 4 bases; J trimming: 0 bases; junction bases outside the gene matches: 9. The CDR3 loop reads CASSSLAGGGISTDTQYF. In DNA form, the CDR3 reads TGTGCCAGCAGCTCCCTAGCGGGGGGAGGTATAAGCACAGATACGCAGTATTTT. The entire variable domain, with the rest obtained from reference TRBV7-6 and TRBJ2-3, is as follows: GAGVSQSPRYKVTKRGQDVALRCDPISGHVSLYWYRQALGQGPEFLTYFNYEAQQDKSGLPNDRFSAERPEGSISTLTIQRTEQRDSAMYRCASSSLAGGGISTDTQYFGPGTRLTVL.

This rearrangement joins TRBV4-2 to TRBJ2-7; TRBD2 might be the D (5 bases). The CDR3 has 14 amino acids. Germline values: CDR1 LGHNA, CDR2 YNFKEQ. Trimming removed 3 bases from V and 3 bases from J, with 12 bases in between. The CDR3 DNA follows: TGTGCCAGCAGCCAGGGATCTGAGGGCTACGAGCAGTACTTC. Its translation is CASSQGSEGYEQYF.

The CDR3: CASSLVRDPSLDTQYF. CDR3 bases: TGTGCCAGCAGTTTGGTCCGGGACCCGAGCCTAGATACGCAGTATTTT. V usage is TRBV12-3 or TRBV12-4 and J usage is TRBJ2-3, with D perhaps TRBD1 or TRBD2 (5 bases each). Trimming took 3 bases from V and 5 from J, leaving 18 bases between them. There are 16 residues in the CDR3.

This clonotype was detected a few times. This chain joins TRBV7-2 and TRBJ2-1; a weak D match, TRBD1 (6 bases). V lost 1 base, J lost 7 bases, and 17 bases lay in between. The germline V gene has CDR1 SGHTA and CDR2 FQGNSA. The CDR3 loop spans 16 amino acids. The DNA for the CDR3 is TGTGCCAGCAGCTTAGACGGGACACCAGGTAGGAATGAGCAGTTCTTC. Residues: CASSLDGTPGRNEQFF.

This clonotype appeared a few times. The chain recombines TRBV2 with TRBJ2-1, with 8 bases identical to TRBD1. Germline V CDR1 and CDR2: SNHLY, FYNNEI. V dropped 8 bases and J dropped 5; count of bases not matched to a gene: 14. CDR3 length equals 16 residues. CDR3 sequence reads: CASRPPVDRVDNEQFF. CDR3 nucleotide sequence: TGTGCCAGCCGCCCACCAGTGGACAGGGTAGACAATGAGCAGTTCTTC.

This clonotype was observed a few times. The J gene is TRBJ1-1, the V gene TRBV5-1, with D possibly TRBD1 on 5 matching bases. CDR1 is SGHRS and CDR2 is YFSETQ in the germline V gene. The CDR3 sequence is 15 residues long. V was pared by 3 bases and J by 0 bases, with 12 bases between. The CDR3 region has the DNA TGCGCCAGCAGCTCAGGACACGGTCTGAACACTGAAGCTTTCTTT. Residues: CASSSGHGLNTEAFF. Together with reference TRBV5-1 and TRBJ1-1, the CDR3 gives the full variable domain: KAGVTQTPRYLIKTRGQQVTLSCSPISGHRSVSWYQQTPGQGLQFLFEYFSETQRNKGNFPGRFSGRQFSNSRSEMNVSTLELGDSALYLCASSSGHGLNTEAFFGQGTRLTVV.

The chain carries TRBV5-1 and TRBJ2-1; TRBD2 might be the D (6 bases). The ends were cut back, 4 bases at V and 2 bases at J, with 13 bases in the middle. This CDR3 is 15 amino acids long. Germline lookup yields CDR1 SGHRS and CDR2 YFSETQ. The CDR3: CASSPGGEPYNEQFF. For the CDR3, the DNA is TGCGCCAGCAGCCCCGGCGGGGAACCCTACAATGAGCAGTTCTTC.

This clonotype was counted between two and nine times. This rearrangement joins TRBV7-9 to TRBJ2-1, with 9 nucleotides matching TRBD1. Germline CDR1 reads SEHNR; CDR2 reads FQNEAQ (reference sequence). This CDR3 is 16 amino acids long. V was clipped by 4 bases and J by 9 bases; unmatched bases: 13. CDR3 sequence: CASSSSGTGRFGEQFF. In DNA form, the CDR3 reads TGTGCCAGCAGCTCCAGCGGGACAGGGCGCTTTGGTGAGCAGTTCTTC.

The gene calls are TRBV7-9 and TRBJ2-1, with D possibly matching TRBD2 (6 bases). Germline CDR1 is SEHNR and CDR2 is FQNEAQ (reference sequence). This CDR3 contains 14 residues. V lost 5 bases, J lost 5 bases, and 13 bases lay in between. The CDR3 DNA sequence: TGTGCCAGCAGCCCAGGAGGGACCCACAATGAGCAGTTCTTC. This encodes CASSPGGTHNEQFF. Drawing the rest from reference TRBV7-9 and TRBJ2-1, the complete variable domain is DTGVSQNPRHKITKRGQNVTFRCDPISEHNRLYWYRQTLGQGPEFLTYFQNEAQLEKSRLLSDRFSAERPKGSFSTLEIQRTEQGDSAMYLCASSPGGTHNEQFFGPGTRLTVL.

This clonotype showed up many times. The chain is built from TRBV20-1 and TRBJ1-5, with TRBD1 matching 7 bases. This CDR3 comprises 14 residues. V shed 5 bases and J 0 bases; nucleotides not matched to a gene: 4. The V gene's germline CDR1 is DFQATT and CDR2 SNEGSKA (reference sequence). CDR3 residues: CSAGTAYSNQPQHF. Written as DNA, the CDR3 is TGCAGTGCTGGGACAGCGTATAGCAATCAGCCCCAGCATTTT.

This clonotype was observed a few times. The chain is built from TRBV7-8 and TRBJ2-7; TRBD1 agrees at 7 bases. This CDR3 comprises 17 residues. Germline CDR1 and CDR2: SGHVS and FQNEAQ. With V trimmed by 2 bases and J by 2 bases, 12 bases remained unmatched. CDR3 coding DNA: TGTGCCAGCAGCTTACCCGTGTCCGACAGGGCAGCCTACGAGCAGTACTTC. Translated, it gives CASSLPVSDRAAYEQYF.

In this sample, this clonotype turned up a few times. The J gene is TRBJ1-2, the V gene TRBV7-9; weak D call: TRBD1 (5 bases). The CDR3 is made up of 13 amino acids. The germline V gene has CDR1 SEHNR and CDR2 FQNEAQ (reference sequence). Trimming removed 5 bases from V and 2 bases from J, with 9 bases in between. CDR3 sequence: CASSAPGNYGYTF. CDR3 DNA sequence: TGTGCCAGCAGCGCCCCAGGGAACTATGGCTACACCTTC.

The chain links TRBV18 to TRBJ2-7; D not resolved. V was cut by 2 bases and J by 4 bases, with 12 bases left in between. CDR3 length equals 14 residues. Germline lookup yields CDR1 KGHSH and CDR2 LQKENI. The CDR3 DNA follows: TGTGCCAGCTCACCATCTGGGCGGAATTACGAGCAGTACTTC. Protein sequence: CASSPSGRNYEQYF. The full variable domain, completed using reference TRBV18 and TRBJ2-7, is NAGVMQNPRHLVRRRGQEARLRCSPMKGHSHVYWYRQLPEEGLKFMVYLQKENIIDESGMPKERFSAEFPKEGPSILRIQQVVRGDSAAYFCASSPSGRNYEQYFGPGTRLTVT.

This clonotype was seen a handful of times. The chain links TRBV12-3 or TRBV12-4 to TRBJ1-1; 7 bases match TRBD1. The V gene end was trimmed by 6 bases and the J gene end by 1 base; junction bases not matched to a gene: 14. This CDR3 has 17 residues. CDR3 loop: CASSLNLFQGENTEAFF. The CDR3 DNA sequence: TGTGCCAGCAGCCTGAATCTTTTTCAGGGGGAGAACACTGAAGCTTTCTTT.

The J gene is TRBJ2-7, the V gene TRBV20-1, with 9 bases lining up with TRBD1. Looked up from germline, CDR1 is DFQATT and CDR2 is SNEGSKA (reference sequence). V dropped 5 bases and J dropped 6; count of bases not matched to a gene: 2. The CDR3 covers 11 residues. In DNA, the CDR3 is TGCAGTGCTCCGACAGGGGGCGAGCAGTACTTC. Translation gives CSAPTGGEQYF.

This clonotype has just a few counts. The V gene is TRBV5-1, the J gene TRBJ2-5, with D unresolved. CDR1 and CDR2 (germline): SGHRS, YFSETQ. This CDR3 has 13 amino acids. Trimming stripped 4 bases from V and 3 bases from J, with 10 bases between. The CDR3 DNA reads TGCGCCAGCAGCCCACCCCTTGAAGAGACCCAGTACTTC. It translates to CASSPPLEETQYF.

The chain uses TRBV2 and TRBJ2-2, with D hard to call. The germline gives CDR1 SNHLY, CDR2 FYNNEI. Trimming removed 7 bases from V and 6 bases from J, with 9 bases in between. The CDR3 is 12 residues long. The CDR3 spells CASTRIPGELFF. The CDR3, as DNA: TGTGCCAGCACCCGGATCCCCGGGGAGCTGTTTTTT.

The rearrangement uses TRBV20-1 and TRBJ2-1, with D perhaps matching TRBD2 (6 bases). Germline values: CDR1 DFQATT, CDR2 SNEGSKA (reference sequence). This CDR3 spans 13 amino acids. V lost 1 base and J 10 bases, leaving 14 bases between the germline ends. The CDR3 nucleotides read TGCAGTGCTAGAGTTCCCGGGACTCGGGAGCAGTTCTTC. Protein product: CSARVPGTREQFF.

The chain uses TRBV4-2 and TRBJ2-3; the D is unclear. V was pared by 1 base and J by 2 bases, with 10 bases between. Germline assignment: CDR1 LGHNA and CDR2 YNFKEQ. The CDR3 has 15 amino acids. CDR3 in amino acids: CASSQAFTDTDTQYF. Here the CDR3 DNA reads TGTGCCAGCAGCCAAGCCTTTACAGACACAGATACGCAGTATTTT.

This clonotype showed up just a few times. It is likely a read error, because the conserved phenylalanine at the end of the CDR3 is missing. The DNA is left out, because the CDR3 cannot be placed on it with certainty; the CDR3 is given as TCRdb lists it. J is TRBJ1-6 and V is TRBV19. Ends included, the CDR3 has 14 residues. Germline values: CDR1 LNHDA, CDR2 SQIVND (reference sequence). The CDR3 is CASSIDLWSTHAKV.

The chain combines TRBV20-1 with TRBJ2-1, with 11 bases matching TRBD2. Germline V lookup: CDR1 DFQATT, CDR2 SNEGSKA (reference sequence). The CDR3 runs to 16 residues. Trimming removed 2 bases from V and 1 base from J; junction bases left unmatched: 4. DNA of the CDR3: TGCAGTGCTAGACCCTTAGCGGGAGGGTCCTACAATGAGCAGTTCTTC. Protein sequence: CSARPLAGGSYNEQFF.

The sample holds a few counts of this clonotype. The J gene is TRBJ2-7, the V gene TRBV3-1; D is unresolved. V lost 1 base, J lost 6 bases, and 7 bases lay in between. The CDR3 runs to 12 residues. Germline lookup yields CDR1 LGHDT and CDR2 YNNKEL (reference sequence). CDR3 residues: CASSQGLIEQYF. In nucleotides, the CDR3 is TGTGCCAGCAGCCAAGGGTTAATCGAGCAGTACTTC.

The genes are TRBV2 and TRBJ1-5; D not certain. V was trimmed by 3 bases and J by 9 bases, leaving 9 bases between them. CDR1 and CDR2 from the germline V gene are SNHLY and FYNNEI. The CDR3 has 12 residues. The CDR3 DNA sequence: TGTGCCAGCAGTGATCGGGTAACGCCCCAGCATTTT. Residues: CASSDRVTPQHF. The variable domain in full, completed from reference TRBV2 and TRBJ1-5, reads EPEVTQTPSHQVTQMGQEVILRCVPISNHLYFYWYRQILGQKVEFLVSFYNNEISEKSEIFDDQFSVERPDGSNFTLKIRSTKLEDSAMYFCASSDRVTPQHFGDGTRLSIL.

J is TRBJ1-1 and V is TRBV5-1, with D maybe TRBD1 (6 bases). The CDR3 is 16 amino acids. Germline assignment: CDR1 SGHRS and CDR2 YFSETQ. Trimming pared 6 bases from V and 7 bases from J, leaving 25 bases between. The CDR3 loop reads CASKPLDGTREYEAFF. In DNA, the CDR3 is TGCGCCAGCAAACCACTCGACGGGACAAGGGAATATGAAGCTTTCTTT.

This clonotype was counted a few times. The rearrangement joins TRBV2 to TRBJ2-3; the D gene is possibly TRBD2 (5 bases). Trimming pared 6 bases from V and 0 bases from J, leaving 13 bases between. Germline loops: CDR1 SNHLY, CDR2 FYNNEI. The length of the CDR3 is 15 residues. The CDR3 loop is CASRVLGSSTDTQYF. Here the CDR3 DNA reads TGTGCCAGCAGAGTACTAGGGTCTAGCACAGATACGCAGTATTTT.

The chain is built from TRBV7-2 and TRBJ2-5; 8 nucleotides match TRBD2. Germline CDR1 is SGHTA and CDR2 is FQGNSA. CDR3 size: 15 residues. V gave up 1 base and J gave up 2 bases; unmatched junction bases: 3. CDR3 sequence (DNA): TGTGCCAGCAGCTTAGAGAGCGGGAGTCAAGAGACCCAGTACTTC. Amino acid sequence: CASSLESGSQETQYF.

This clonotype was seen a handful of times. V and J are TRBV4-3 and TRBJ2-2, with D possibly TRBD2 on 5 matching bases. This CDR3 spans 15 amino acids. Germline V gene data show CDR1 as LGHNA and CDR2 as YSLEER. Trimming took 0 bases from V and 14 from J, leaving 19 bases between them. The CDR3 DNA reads TGCGCCAGCAGCCAAGATCCCCGGACTGCTCAGTTCCTGTTTTTT. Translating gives CASSQDPRTAQFLFF.

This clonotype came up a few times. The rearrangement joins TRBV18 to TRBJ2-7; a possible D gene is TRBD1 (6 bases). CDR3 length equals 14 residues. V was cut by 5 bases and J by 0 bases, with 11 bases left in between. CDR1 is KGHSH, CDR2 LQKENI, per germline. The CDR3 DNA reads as TGTGCCAGCTCAGACAGGTCGTCCTCCTACGAGCAGTACTTC. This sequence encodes CASSDRSSSYEQYF.

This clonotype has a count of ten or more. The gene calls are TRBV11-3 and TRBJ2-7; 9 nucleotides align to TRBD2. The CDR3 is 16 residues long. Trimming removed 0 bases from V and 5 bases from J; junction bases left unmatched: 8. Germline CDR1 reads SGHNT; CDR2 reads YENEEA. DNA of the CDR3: TGTGCCAGCAGCTTAGACGGGCGGGAGGGGGACAACGAGCAGTACTTC. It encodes CASSLDGREGDNEQYF.